Below are 5 T cell receptor beta chains sequenced from a single sample in a study of T cell repertoires in cytomegalovirus infection. TCRdb re-derived calls from the reads in MiXCR, one entry per CDR3 protein. The sample lists about 250,000 distinct CDR3 sequences, around 12% occurring once. The sequencing sample was made of PBMCs. These receptors were collected from a human donor in good health (CMV status not recorded). Some clones in this sample may be carry-over from other donors' samples.

This clonotype has ten or more counts. V gene TRBV19 combines with J gene TRBJ2-5, with 7 nucleotides matching TRBD1. This CDR3 has 15 amino acids. Germline V gene sequence: CDR1 LNHDA, CDR2 SQIVND (reference sequence). V shed 6 bases, J shed 0 bases, and the junction held 7 bases outside the gene matches. CDR3 sequence (DNA): TGTGCCAGTAGCGTGGGACAGAACGACCAAGAGACCCAGTACTTC. It yields the protein CASSVGQNDQETQYF.

In this sample, this clonotype turned up many times. V usage is TRBV28 and J usage is TRBJ2-3, with TRBD1 matching 8 bases. This CDR3 is built from 15 residues. Germline CDR1 is MDHEN and CDR2 is SYDVKM. With 6 bases clipped from V and 2 bases from J, the junction kept 7 bases outside the gene matches. The CDR3 loop reads CASSPRGRITDTQYF. In nucleotides, the CDR3 is TGTGCCAGCAGCCCCAGGGGGCGGATCACAGATACGCAGTATTTT. The full variable domain, completed using reference TRBV28 and TRBJ2-3, is DVKVTQSSRYLVKRTGEKVFLECVQDMDHENMFWYRQDPGLGLRLIYFSYDVKMKEKGDIPEGYSVSREKKERFSLILESASTNQTSMYLCASSPRGRITDTQYFGPGTRLTVL.

This clonotype occurred many times. The chain is built from TRBV7-2 and TRBJ1-2; 9 nucleotides agree with TRBD1. With V trimmed by 5 bases and J by 6 bases, 7 bases remained unmatched. The CDR3 runs 14 residues. Germline-derived CDR1 and CDR2 are SGHTA and FQGNSA. CDR3 in DNA: TGTGCCAGCAGCATGAGGACAGGGGTACATGGCTACACCTTC. Its translation: CASSMRTGVHGYTF.

The table lists this clonotype with a few counts. This chain connects TRBV30 to TRBJ2-3; D uncertain. V was cut by 2 bases and J by 7 bases, with 7 bases left in between. Germline CDR1 GTSNPN, CDR2 SVGIG (reference sequence). The CDR3 runs 11 residues. CDR3 sequence (DNA): TGTGCCTGGAGTCCTGATAATACGCAGTATTTT. This codes for CAWSPDNTQYF.

At least ten counts were recorded for this clonotype. The chain employs TRBV6-6 and TRBJ1-5; 8 bases are shared with TRBD1. The CDR3 runs to 14 residues. In germline, CDR1 is MNHNY, CDR2 SVGAGI (reference sequence). Germline trimming cut 2 bases from V and 6 bases from J; bases unmatched to any gene: 3. The CDR3 here is CASSYGQGSQPQHF. DNA of the CDR3: TGTGCCAGCAGTTACGGACAGGGAAGTCAGCCCCAGCATTTT.